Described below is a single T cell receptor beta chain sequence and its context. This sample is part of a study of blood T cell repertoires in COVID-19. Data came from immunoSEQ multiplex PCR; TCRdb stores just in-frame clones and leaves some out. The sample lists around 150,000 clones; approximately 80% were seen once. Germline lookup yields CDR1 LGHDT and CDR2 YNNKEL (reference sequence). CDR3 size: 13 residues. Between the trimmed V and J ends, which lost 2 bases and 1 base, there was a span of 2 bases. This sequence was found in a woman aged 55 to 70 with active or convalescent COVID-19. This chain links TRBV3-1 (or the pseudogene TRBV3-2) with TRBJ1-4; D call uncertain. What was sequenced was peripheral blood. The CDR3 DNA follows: TGTGCCAGCAGCCAACAAACTAATGAAAAACTGTTTTTT. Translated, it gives CASSQQTNEKLFF.